The 19 T cell receptor beta chains given below trace back to one sample, sequenced in a study of cytomegalovirus exposure and HLA in healthy donors. This PCR relied on a set of 60 Vbeta primers and 13 Jbeta primers. The protocol was immunoSEQ multiplex PCR, while the TCRdb copy is restricted to in-frame clones and leaves out a portion. In the table there are some 160,000 clones, 79% of which are singletons. The sample comprised PBMCs. These receptors all stem from a woman between 40 and 50 years old in good health and CMV-seronegative.

A few counts support this clone. The V and J genes are TRBV9 and TRBJ2-7; the match to TRBD1 covers 8 bases. V shed 4 bases, J shed 2 bases, and the junction held 8 bases outside the gene matches. The germline V gene encodes CDR1 SGDLS and CDR2 YYNGEE. The CDR3 contains 15 residues. The CDR3 spells CASSPIPRGPYEQYV. The CDR3 DNA reads TGTGCCAGCAGCCCCATCCCCAGGGGGCCCTACGAGCAGTACGTC.

V is TRBV4-1 and J is TRBJ2-5; TRBD2 aligns across 11 bases. The CDR3 extends over 16 amino acids. Per germline, CDR1 MGHRA and CDR2 YSYEKL. With 1 base clipped from V and 2 bases from J, the junction kept 3 bases outside the gene matches. The DNA for the CDR3 is TGCGCCAGCAGCCAAGGGCTAGCGGGGGGACAAGAGACCCAGTACTTC. Translating gives CASSQGLAGGQETQYF.

This clone was counted between two and nine times. The gene calls are TRBV6-5 and TRBJ2-1; TRBD2 matches 11 bases. With 8 bases clipped from V and 9 bases from J, the junction kept 12 bases outside the gene matches. From germline, CDR1 is MNHEY and CDR2 SVGAGI. The CDR3 spans 15 residues. In DNA form, the CDR3 reads TGTGCCAGCGCCCTCTTAGCGGGAGGGCCCAGTGAGCAGTTCTTC. Translated, it gives CASALLAGGPSEQFF.

The rearrangement uses TRBV28 and TRBJ2-1, with a weak D call TRBD1 (6 bases). V lost 2 bases and J lost 8, with 10 bases in between. Germline assignment: CDR1 MDHEN and CDR2 SYDVKM. The CDR3 has 13 amino acids. DNA for the CDR3: TGTGCCAGCAGTTTACAGGGGATGGATGAGCAGTTCTTC. It yields the protein CASSLQGMDEQFF.

V gene TRBV10-3 combines with J gene TRBJ2-3, with 15 bases lining up with TRBD2. This CDR3 has 16 residues. Trimming took 4 bases from V and 6 from J; bases not matched to a gene: 5. The germline CDR1 and CDR2 sequences are ENHRY and SYGVKD. This CDR3 is CAISGTSGRAWDTQYF. The CDR3 DNA sequence: TGTGCCATCAGTGGGACTAGCGGGAGGGCCTGGGATACGCAGTATTTT.

CDR3 DNA sequence: TGTGCCAGCGGCCTAGCGGGAGTGTTTAGAGAGCAGTACTTC. As protein: CASGLAGVFREQYF. The V call is TRBV7-9, the J call TRBJ2-7; the match to TRBD2 covers 10 bases. After removal of 8 bases from V and 7 bases from J, the junction contained 11 bases not matched to a gene. This CDR3 has 14 amino acids. Germline CDR1 and CDR2: SEHNR and FQNEAQ (reference sequence).

This clone was counted once. The chain uses TRBV9 and TRBJ2-1, with 7 bases lining up with TRBD1. V shed 3 bases, J shed 0 bases, and the junction held 6 bases outside the gene matches. Germline V CDR1 and CDR2: SGDLS, YYNGEE. The CDR3 consists of 16 residues. CDR3 DNA: TGTGCCAGCAGCGCCCCGACAGGGTACTCCTACAATGAGCAGTTCTTC. It codes for CASSAPTGYSYNEQFF.

This chain uses TRBV7-4 with TRBJ1-5; D gene ambiguous. CDR3 length: 21 amino acids. Germline V gives CDR1 SGHVT, CDR2 SQSDAQ. Between the trimmed V and J ends, which lost 5 bases and 0 bases, there was a span of 29 bases. The CDR3 region is CASSPCRPFALPLCSNQPQHF. In DNA, the CDR3 is TGTGCCAGCAGCCCCTGTCGCCCTTTTGCCCTACCACTGTGTAGCAATCAGCCCCAGCATTTT.

The rearrangement uses TRBV19 and TRBJ1-3; TRBD1 is a possible D gene (6 bases). The CDR3 has 16 residues. Trimming pared 2 bases from V and 2 bases from J, leaving 13 bases between. CDR1 LNHDA and CDR2 SQIVND come from the germline V gene (reference sequence). CDR3 DNA: TGTGCCAGTAGTATACAGGGGCGCATGACTGGAAACACCATATATTTT. The encoded protein is CASSIQGRMTGNTIYF.

The J gene is TRBJ1-1, the V gene TRBV19, with D tentatively TRBD1 (6 bases). V gave up 6 bases and J gave up 2 bases, with 13 bases separating them. This CDR3 is built from 14 residues. Per germline, CDR1 LNHDA and CDR2 SQIVND (reference sequence). DNA of the CDR3: TGTGCCAGTAGATCGGACAGATCAAACACTGAAGCTTTCTTT. This translates into CASRSDRSNTEAFF.

CDR3 in DNA: TGTGCCAGCAGCCTTCGACTAGCGGGTCTCGATGACACCGGGGAGCTGTTTTTT. Amino acid sequence: CASSLRLAGLDDTGELFF. The chain joins TRBV7-8 to TRBJ2-2; 10 positions agree with TRBD2. The CDR3 has 18 amino acids. V lost 5 bases to trimming and J lost 3 bases; unmatched junction nucleotides: 12. Germline CDR1 reads SGHVS; CDR2 reads FQNEAQ.

The chain combines TRBV9 with TRBJ2-7; 8 positions agree with TRBD1. Unmatched junction bases numbered 3, after V lost 3 bases and J lost 7 bases. Germline V CDR1 and CDR2: SGDLS, YYNGEE. The CDR3 length is 12 residues. The CDR3 DNA reads as TGTGCCAGCAGCGCAGGGGGCGGAGAGCAGTACTTC. Residues: CASSAGGGEQYF.

J is TRBJ1-6 and V is TRBV11-2; 8 positions match TRBD1. Germline CDR1 SGHAT, CDR2 FQNNGV. The junction had 9 bases not matched to a gene; V was cut back by 3 bases and J by 8 bases. The CDR3 spans 16 residues. The CDR3 is CASSLGGGTGHSPLHF. In nucleotides, the CDR3 is TGTGCCAGCAGCTTGGGCGGCGGGACAGGTCATTCACCCCTCCACTTT.

The gene calls are TRBV5-1 and TRBJ2-7; D perhaps matches TRBD1 (5 bases). The V and J ends lost 1 base and 0 bases respectively, with 20 bases between them. The CDR3 is 18 residues long. CDR1 and CDR2 from the germline V gene are SGHRS and YFSETQ. The CDR3 DNA reads as TGCGCCAGCAGCTTGAGAGCTCCGACAGAAAAAATCTCCTACGAGCAGTACTTC. This sequence encodes CASSLRAPTEKISYEQYF.

The chain combines TRBV28 with TRBJ1-2, with D perhaps matching TRBD1 (5 bases). With 7 bases removed from V and 8 bases from J, the gap between germline ends came to 17 bases. Looked up from germline, CDR1 is MDHEN and CDR2 is SYDVKM. There are 13 residues in the CDR3. The CDR3 region is CASTPEGVRGYTF. The CDR3, as DNA: TGTGCCAGCACTCCGGAAGGGGTTCGCGGCTACACCTTC.

The chain links TRBV29-1 to TRBJ1-2; 8 nucleotides match TRBD1. CDR1 and CDR2 from the germline V gene are SQVTM and ANQGSEA. Trimming at V came to 6 bases and at J to 8 bases, leaving 11 bases not matched to a gene. There are 13 residues in the CDR3. The CDR3 DNA sequence: TGCAGCGTCGAACCCAGGGGGCGGACCGGCTACACCTTC. Translating it yields CSVEPRGRTGYTF.

This clone occurred a few times. The chain has TRBV15 and TRBJ2-5, with 9 bases aligning to TRBD2. Losses at the gene ends were 2 bases for V and 2 bases for J; bases not matched to a gene: 9. Germline values: CDR1 LNHNV, CDR2 YYDKDF (reference sequence). This CDR3 has 17 residues. The CDR3 sequence is CATSRPRSGGLQETQYF. As DNA, the CDR3 is TGTGCCACCAGCAGACCTCGCAGCGGGGGGCTACAAGAGACCCAGTACTTC.

V gene TRBV4-1 combines with J gene TRBJ1-4; 8 bases are a match to TRBD1. After removal of 4 bases from V and 2 bases from J, the junction contained 9 bases not matched to a gene. Looked up from germline, CDR1 is MGHRA and CDR2 is YSYEKL. This CDR3 spans 17 amino acids. This CDR3 reads CASSRRTGSETNEKLFF. CDR3 coding DNA: TGCGCCAGCAGCCGGCGGACAGGGTCCGAGACTAATGAAAAACTGTTTTTT.

The chain carries TRBV5-1 and TRBJ2-2, with TRBD2 matching over 11 bases. There are 19 residues in the CDR3. Germline V lookup: CDR1 SGHRS, CDR2 YFSETQ. J lost 0 bases, V lost 4 bases, and 11 bases had no gene match. For the CDR3, the DNA is TGCGCCAGCAGCGGCGGGCTAGCGGGGGGCCTAGCGAACACCGGGGAGCTGTTTTTT. As protein: CASSGGLAGGLANTGELFF.